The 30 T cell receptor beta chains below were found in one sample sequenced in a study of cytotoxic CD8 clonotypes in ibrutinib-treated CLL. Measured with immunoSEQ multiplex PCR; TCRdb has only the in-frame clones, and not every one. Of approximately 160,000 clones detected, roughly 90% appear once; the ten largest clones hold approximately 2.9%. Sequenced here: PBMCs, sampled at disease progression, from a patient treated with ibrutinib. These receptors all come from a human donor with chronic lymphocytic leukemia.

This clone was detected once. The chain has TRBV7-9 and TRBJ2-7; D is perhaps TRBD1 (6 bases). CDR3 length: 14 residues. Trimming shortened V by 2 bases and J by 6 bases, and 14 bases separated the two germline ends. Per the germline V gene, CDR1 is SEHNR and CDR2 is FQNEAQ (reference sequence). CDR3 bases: TGTGCCAGCAGCTTAACCAACAGGGAAGGCGAGCAGTACTTC. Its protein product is CASSLTNREGEQYF.

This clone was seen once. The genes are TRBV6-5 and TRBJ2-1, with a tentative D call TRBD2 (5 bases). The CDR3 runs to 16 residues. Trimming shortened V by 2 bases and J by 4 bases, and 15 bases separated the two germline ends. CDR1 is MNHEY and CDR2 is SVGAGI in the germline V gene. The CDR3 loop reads CASSYLSGEGYNEQFF. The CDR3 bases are TGTGCCAGCAGTTACCTAAGCGGAGAGGGATACAATGAGCAGTTCTTC.

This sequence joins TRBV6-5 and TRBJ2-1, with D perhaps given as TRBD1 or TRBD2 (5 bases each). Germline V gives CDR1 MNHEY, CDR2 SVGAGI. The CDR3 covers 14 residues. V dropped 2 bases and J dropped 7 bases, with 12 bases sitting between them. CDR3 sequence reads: CASSYPGPRNEQFF. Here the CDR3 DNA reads TGTGCCAGCAGTTACCCGGGGCCGCGTAATGAGCAGTTCTTC.

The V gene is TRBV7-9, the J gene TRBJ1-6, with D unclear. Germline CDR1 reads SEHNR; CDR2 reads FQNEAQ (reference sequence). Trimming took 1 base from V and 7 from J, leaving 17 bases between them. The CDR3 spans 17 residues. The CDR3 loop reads CASSLDRLGSWNSPLHF. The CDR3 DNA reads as TGTGCCAGCAGCTTAGATCGGTTAGGGTCGTGGAATTCACCCCTCCACTTT.

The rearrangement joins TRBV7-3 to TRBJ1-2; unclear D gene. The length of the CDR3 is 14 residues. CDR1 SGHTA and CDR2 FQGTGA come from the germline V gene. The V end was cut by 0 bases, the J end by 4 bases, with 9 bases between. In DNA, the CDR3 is TGTGCCAGCAGCTTAACCCCTTCGTCCTATGGCTACACCTTC. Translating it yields CASSLTPSSYGYTF.

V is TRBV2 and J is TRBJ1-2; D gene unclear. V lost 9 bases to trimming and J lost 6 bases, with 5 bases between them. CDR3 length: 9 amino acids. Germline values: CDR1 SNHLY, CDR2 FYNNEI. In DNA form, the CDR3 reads TGTGCCAGGGGTAATGGCTACACCTTC. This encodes CARGNGYTF.

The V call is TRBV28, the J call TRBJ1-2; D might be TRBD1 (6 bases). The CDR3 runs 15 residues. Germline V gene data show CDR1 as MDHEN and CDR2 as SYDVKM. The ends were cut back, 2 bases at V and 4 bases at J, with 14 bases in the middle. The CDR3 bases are TGTGCCAGCAGTTTACGCGGCGGGGGGGCCTATGGCTACACCTTC. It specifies CASSLRGGGAYGYTF.

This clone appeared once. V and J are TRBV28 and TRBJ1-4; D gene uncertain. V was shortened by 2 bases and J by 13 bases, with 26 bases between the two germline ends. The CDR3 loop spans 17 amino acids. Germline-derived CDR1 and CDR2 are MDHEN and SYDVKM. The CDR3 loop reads CASSLPGRAYTSRGLFF. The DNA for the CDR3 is TGTGCCAGCAGTTTACCCGGGAGGGCCTATACTAGCCGGGGACTGTTTTTT.

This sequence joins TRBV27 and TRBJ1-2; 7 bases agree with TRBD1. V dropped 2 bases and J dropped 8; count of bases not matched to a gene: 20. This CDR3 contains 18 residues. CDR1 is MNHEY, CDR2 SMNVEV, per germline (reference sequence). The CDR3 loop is CASSLSQYLSGTVYGYTF. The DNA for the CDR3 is TGTGCCAGCAGTTTAAGCCAATATCTCTCCGGGACAGTATACGGCTACACCTTC.

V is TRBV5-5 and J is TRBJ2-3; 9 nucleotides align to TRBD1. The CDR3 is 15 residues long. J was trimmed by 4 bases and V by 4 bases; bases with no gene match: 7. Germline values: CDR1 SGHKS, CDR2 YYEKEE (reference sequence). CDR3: CASSATGGRADTQYF. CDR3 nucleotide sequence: TGTGCCAGCAGCGCCACAGGGGGCCGCGCAGATACGCAGTATTTT.

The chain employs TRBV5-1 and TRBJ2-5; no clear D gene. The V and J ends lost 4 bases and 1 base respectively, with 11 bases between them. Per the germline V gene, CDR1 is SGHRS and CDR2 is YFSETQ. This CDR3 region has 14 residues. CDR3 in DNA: TGCGCCAGCAGCCCCTGGAACCTCCAAGAGACCCAGTACTTC. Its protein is CASSPWNLQETQYF.

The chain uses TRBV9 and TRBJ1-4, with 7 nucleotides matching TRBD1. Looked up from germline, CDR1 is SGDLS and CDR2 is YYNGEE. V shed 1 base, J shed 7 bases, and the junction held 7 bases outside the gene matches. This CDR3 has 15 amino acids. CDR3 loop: CASSVHRGEGEKLFF. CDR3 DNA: TGTGCCAGCAGCGTACACAGGGGAGAGGGTGAAAAACTGTTTTTT. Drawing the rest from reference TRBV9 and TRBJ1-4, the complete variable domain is DSGVTQTPKHLITATGQRVTLRCSPRSGDLSVYWYQQSLDQGLQFLIQYYNGEERAKGNILERFSAQQFPDLHSELNLSSLELGDSALYFCASSVHRGEGEKLFFGSGTQLSVL.

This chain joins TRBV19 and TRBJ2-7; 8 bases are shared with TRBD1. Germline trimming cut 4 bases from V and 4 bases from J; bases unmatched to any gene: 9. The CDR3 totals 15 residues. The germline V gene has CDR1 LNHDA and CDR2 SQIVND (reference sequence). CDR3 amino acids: CASSRGQVPGYEQYF. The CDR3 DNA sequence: TGTGCCAGTAGTAGGGGACAGGTACCGGGGTACGAGCAGTACTTC. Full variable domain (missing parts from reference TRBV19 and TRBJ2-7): DGGITQSPKYLFRKEGQNVTLSCEQNLNHDAMYWYRQDPGQGLRLIYYSQIVNDFQKGDIAEGYSVSREKKESFPLTVTSAQKNPTAFYLCASSRGQVPGYEQYFGPGTRLTVT.

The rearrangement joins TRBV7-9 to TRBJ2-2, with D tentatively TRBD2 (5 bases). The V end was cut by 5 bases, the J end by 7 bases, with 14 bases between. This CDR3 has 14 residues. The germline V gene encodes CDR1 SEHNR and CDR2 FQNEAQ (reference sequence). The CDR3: CASSTIWENGELFF. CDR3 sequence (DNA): TGTGCCAGCAGCACAATATGGGAGAACGGGGAGCTGTTTTTT.

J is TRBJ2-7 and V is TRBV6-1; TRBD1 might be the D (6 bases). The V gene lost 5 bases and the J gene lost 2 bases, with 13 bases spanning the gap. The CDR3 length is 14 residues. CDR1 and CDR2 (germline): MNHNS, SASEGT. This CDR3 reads CASSNRQAPYEQYF. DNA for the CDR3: TGTGCCAGCAGTAACCGACAGGCCCCCTACGAGCAGTACTTC.

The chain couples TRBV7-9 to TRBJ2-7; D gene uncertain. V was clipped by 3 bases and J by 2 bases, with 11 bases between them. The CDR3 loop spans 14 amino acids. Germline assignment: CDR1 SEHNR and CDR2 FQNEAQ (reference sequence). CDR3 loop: CASSFEPPAYEQYF. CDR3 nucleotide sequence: TGTGCCAGCAGCTTTGAACCACCAGCCTACGAGCAGTACTTC.

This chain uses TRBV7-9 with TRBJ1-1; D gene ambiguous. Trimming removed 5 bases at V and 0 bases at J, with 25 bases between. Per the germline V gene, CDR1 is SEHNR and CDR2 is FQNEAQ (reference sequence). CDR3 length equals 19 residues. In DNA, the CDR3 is TGTGCCAGCAGCCGCGAACTTGAGATCCGATCCCATATGAACACTGAAGCTTTCTTT. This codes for CASSRELEIRSHMNTEAFF.

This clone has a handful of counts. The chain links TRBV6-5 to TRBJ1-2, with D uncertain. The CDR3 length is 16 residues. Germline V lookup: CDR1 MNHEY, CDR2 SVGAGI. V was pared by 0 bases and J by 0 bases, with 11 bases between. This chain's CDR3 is CASSYSRRAANYGYTF. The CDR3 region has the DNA TGTGCCAGCAGTTACTCAAGGCGGGCAGCTAACTATGGCTACACCTTC.

Here the CDR3 DNA reads TGTGCCAGTAACTCTCCCCACAGGGGGTCTCGCCCTGGCGATGAGCAGTTCTTC. Its translation is CASNSPHRGSRPGDEQFF. The V and J genes are TRBV19 and TRBJ2-1, with 8 bases identical to TRBD1. Per germline, CDR1 LNHDA and CDR2 SQIVND (reference sequence). The CDR3 covers 18 residues. V trimming: 7 bases; J trimming: 8 bases; junction bases outside the gene matches: 22.

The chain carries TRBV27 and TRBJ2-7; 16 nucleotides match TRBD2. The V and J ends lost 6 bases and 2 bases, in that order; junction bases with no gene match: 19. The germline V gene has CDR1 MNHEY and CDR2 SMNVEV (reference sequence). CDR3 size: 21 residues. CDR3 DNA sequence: TGTGCCAGCAGCTCCAGGTTATTCGGGACTAGCGGGAGGGCGAGACCCTACGAGCAGTACTTC. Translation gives CASSSRLFGTSGRARPYEQYF.

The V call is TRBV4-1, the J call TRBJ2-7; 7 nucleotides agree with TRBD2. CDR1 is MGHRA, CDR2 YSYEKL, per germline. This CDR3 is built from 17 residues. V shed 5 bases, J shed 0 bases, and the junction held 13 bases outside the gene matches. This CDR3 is CASSIYGPGGTSYEQYF. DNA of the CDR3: TGCGCCAGCAGCATCTACGGGCCGGGGGGTACCTCCTACGAGCAGTACTTC.

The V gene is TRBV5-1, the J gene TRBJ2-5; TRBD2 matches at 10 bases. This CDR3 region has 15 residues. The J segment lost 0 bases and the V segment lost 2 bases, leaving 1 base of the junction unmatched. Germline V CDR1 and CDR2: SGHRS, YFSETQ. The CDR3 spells CASSFLAGDQETQYF. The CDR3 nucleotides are TGCGCCAGCAGCTTTCTAGCGGGAGACCAAGAGACCCAGTACTTC.

The CDR3 nucleotides read TGTGCCAGCAGTTGGACAGGGGGCGCGTTAGTAAGCAATCAGCCCCAGCATTTT. Protein: CASSWTGGALVSNQPQHF. This rearrangement joins TRBV27 to TRBJ1-5; 11 bases line up with TRBD1. After removal of 4 bases from V and 1 base from J, the junction contained 9 bases not matched to a gene. Looked up from germline, CDR1 is MNHEY and CDR2 is SMNVEV (reference sequence). There are 18 residues in the CDR3.

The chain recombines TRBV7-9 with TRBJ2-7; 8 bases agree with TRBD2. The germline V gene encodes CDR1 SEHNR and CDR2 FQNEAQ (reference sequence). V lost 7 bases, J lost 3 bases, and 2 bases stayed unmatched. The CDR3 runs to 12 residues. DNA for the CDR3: TGTGCCAGCAAAAGCGGGAGCTACGAGCAGTACTTC. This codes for CASKSGSYEQYF.

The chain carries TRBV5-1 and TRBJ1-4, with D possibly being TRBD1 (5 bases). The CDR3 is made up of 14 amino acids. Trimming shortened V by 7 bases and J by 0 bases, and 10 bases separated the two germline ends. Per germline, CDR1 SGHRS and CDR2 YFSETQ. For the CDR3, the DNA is TGCGCCAGCGGGAAGGGACCAACTAATGAAAAACTGTTTTTT. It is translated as CASGKGPTNEKLFF.

CDR3 residues: CASSPLGGPRSGNTIYF. The CDR3 nucleotides read TGTGCCAGCAGCCCTCTTGGAGGACCCCGCTCTGGAAACACCATATATTTT. The chain joins TRBV14 to TRBJ1-3; D is unresolved. The germline V and J ends were trimmed by 4 bases and 0 bases, with 16 bases remaining between them. The CDR3 spans 17 residues. Per the germline V gene, CDR1 is SGHDN and CDR2 is FVKESK.

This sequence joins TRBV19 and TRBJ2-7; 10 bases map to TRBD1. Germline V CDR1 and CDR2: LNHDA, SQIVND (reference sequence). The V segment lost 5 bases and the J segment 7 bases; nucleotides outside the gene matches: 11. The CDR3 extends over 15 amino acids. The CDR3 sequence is CASSLTGTGAGEQYF. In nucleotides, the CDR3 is TGTGCCAGTAGTCTAACCGGGACAGGGGCTGGGGAGCAGTACTTC.

CDR3 nucleotide sequence: TGTGCCAGCAGCCAAGTCCGGGGGTTCTCTGGAAACACCATATATTTT. Its protein product is CASSQVRGFSGNTIYF. The chain employs TRBV14 and TRBJ1-3; D is perhaps TRBD1 (5 bases). Germline lookup yields CDR1 SGHDN and CDR2 FVKESK. The CDR3 runs to 16 residues. V was clipped by 1 base and J by 0 bases, with 10 bases between them.

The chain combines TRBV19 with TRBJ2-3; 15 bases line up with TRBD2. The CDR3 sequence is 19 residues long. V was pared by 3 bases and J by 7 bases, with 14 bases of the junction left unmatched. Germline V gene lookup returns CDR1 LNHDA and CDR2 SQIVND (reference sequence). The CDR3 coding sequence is TGTGCCAGTAGTATGTTGTCGATTGGACTAGCGGGAGGGTTATATACGCAGTATTTT. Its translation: CASSMLSIGLAGGLYTQYF.

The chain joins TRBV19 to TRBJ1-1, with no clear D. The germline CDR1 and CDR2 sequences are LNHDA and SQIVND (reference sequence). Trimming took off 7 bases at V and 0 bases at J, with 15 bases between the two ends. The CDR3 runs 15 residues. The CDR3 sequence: CASNGEIGMNTEAFF. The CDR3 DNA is TGTGCCAGTAATGGGGAGATAGGCATGAACACTGAAGCTTTCTTT.